This T cell receptor (beta chain) was found in a study of blood T cell repertoires in COVID-19. Across the whole study: The United States, Italy and Spain supplied acute and convalescent COVID-19 samples. Sample material is recorded as cDNA or gDNA derived from T cells, B-cell-depleted T cells, or PBMCs.

This CDR3 is built from 14 residues. Germline V gives CDR1 MNHEY, CDR2 SVGAGI. V gave up 5 bases and J gave up 8 bases; unmatched junction bases: 7. Methods used by the authors: From reference gene primer amplification, estimates of nucleated cell counts were derived. The protocol was immunoSEQ multiplex PCR, while the TCRdb copy is restricted to in-frame clones and leaves out a portion. Clone size and the V and J calls come from that table; the DNA yielded D and trimming. The data show more than 60,000 clones, with 90% seen just once and roughly 4.8% held by the top ten. V and J are TRBV6-5 and TRBJ1-4; TRBD1 matches 8 bases. The specimen was peripheral blood. The sequence came from a man aged 50 to 59 with acute or convalescent COVID-19. The CDR3 protein is CASSNGQGGEKLFF. The CDR3 region has the DNA TGTGCCAGCAGTAACGGACAGGGTGGGGAAAAACTGTTTTTT.